This TCR beta chain emerged from a study of CD8+CD57+ T cells in acquired aplastic anemia. This clonotype was observed many times. Genomic DNA acted as the template from which TCR beta VDJ combination and CDR3 sequence profiling were carried out. In TCRdb, the reads were re-called with MiXCR into one record per CDR3 protein. This table holds a few hundred thousand distinct CDR3 sequences, almost 35% found once. This receptor was obtained from a human donor in good health, serving as a control. The specimen sequenced was sorted CD4+, CD8+, or CD8+CD57+ T cells (not recorded which) from PBMCs.

The CDR3 protein is CASRSGQRYTF. The CDR3, as DNA: TGTGCCAGTCGCTCCGGACAGCGCTACACCTTC. This chain connects TRBV19 to TRBJ1-2; D is possibly TRBD1 (6 bases). The germline V and J ends were trimmed by 8 bases and 9 bases, with 13 bases remaining between them. Germline CDR1 is LNHDA and CDR2 is SQIVND (reference sequence). The CDR3 is 11 amino acids.